The clone carrying this T cell receptor beta chain was found many times. Its antigen is as yet unknown. The source of the sample is a study of early T cells in non-severe SARS-CoV-2 infection. Study in general: Chains were unpaired, as sequencing was done on bulk RNA from unsorted whole blood.

Study results and caveats: CD4 and private specificities were missed by VDJdb matching, which favored anti-spike CD8 responses.

MiXCR, run by TCRdb on the 5' RACE reads, gives a single entry per CDR3 protein. Here the sample spans about 77,000 distinct CDR3 sequences, 7.5% to 10% being singletons. V shed 2 bases, J shed 4 bases, and the junction held 7 bases outside the gene matches. Per germline, CDR1 KGHSH and CDR2 LQKENI. This CDR3 region has 15 residues. Material for sequencing was whole blood. The origin of this receptor is an adult who was a healthcare worker with PCR-confirmed SARS-CoV-2 infection or an uninfected control (not recorded which). The V and J genes are TRBV18 and TRBJ1-1, with TRBD1 matching 7 bases. The CDR3 region has the DNA TGTGCCAGCTCACCAATAGACAGGGTTGGCACTGAAGCTTTCTTT. Translation: CASSPIDRVGTEAFF.